These 20 T cell receptor beta chains originate from one sample sequenced in a study of response to subunit inactivated influenza vaccine. MiXCR, applied by TCRdb to the RT-PCR reads, yields one record per CDR3 protein. The data show approximately 530,000 distinct CDR3 sequences, roughly 7.6% seen once. Here the sequenced sample was PBMCs from blood, taken less than 30 months after vaccination. The origin of the receptors is a man in his fifties or sixties who received an inactivated influenza vaccine.

In this sample, this clonotype turned up many times. The chain joins TRBV3-1 to TRBJ2-1, with 9 bases matching TRBD2. Germline values: CDR1 LGHDT, CDR2 YNNKEL (reference sequence). The CDR3 is 14 amino acids. Trimming cost V 5 bases and J 7 bases; bases outside gene matches: 6. The CDR3 spells CASSYQSGGNEQFF. The CDR3 region has the DNA TGTGCCAGCAGCTATCAAAGCGGGGGGAATGAGCAGTTCTTC.

The chain uses TRBV18 and TRBJ2-2, with a tentative D call TRBD2 (5 bases). V was trimmed by 0 bases and J by 5 bases, leaving 10 bases between them. The CDR3 extends over 15 amino acids. Germline assignment: CDR1 KGHSH and CDR2 LQKENI. This chain's CDR3 is CASSPPIRGTGELFF. CDR3 coding DNA: TGTGCCAGCTCACCACCGATCCGGGGTACCGGGGAGCTGTTTTTT.

This clonotype was picked up a small number of times. The chain carries TRBV10-3 and TRBJ1-2; D is undetermined. The length of the CDR3 is 13 residues. V was pared by 6 bases and J by 0 bases, with 8 bases between. Germline CDR1 ENHRY, CDR2 SYGVKD. The CDR3 protein is CAISERANYGYTF. Here the CDR3 DNA reads TGTGCCATCAGCGAACGAGCTAACTATGGCTACACCTTC.

This clonotype was seen ten or more times. The gene calls are TRBV20-1 and TRBJ2-7; no clear D gene. The CDR3 is 12 residues long. The V end was cut by 4 bases, the J end by 3 bases, with 10 bases between. Germline V CDR1 and CDR2: DFQATT, SNEGSKA (reference sequence). DNA for the CDR3: TGCAGTGCTACCGCACAGCTCTACGAGCAGTACTTC. Its protein is CSATAQLYEQYF.

The CDR3 region is CASSVRAGAYSGANVLTF. The CDR3, as DNA: TGTGCCAGCAGCGTAAGGGCAGGAGCCTACTCTGGGGCCAACGTCCTGACTTTC. The J gene is TRBJ2-6, the V gene TRBV9; D is ambiguous. The CDR3 is 18 amino acids. The germline CDR1 and CDR2 sequences are SGDLS and YYNGEE. Trimming removed 1 base at V and 0 bases at J, with 14 bases between.

This rearrangement joins TRBV6-2 or TRBV6-3 to TRBJ2-5; a possible D gene is TRBD1 (5 bases). The CDR3 has 16 amino acids. The germline V gene has CDR1 MNHEY and CDR2 SVGEGT. Trimming removed 0 bases from V and 2 bases from J, with 13 bases in between. The CDR3 sequence: CASSYSPGQGQETQYF. CDR3 nucleotides: TGTGCCAGCAGTTACTCGCCAGGTCAGGGACAAGAGACCCAGTACTTC.

The rearrangement uses TRBV15 and TRBJ2-5, with D hard to call. Deletions cut 0 bases from V and 5 bases from J, with 4 bases between. The V gene's germline CDR1 is LNHNV and CDR2 YYDKDF (reference sequence). This CDR3 has 12 amino acids. This chain's CDR3 is CATSRDLETQYF. The CDR3 DNA is TGTGCCACCAGCAGAGATCTTGAGACCCAGTACTTC.

This clonotype was counted between two and nine times. V is TRBV28 and J is TRBJ2-1; TRBD2 aligns across 7 bases. Per the germline V gene, CDR1 is MDHEN and CDR2 is SYDVKM. This CDR3 has 16 amino acids. J gave up 0 bases and V 4 bases, and 6 bases lay outside the gene matches. The chain's CDR3 is CASSSPGGSSYNEQFF. CDR3 sequence (DNA): TGTGCCAGCAGTTCCCCGGGGGGTAGCTCCTACAATGAGCAGTTCTTC.

This clonotype was found a few times. The chain uses TRBV20-1 and TRBJ2-2, with D unclear. In germline, CDR1 is DFQATT, CDR2 SNEGSKA (reference sequence). The CDR3 runs to 15 residues. The germline V and J ends were trimmed by 1 base and 0 bases, with 9 bases remaining between them. CDR3 coding DNA: TGCAGTGCTAGAGGCATAACGTCGAACACCGGGGAGCTGTTTTTT. Its translation: CSARGITSNTGELFF.

This clonotype has more than one count but fewer than ten. This chain uses TRBV6-1 with TRBJ2-1; D not resolved. CDR1 is MNHNS and CDR2 is SASEGT in the germline V gene. V was pared by 4 bases and J by 6 bases, with 1 base between. The CDR3 contains 10 residues. The chain's CDR3 is CASSVNEQFF. Here the CDR3 DNA reads TGTGCCAGCAGTGTCAATGAGCAGTTCTTC.

A few counts support this clonotype. This rearrangement joins TRBV20-1 to TRBJ1-3; 9 bases line up with TRBD1. The CDR3 runs 15 residues. The germline CDR1 and CDR2 sequences are DFQATT and SNEGSKA (reference sequence). V gave up 6 bases and J gave up 2 bases; unmatched junction bases: 8. CDR3 sequence (DNA): TGCAGTGCCAGGGACAGGGTATCACCTGGAAACACCATATATTTT. Protein product: CSARDRVSPGNTIYF.

V usage is TRBV29-1 and J usage is TRBJ2-3, with D possibly being TRBD1 (5 bases). CDR1 is SQVTM, CDR2 ANQGSEA, per germline. The CDR3 loop spans 13 amino acids. The ends were cut back, 3 bases at V and 5 bases at J, with 12 bases in the middle. CDR3 region: CSVDWQGKDTQYF. As DNA, the CDR3 is TGCAGCGTTGACTGGCAGGGTAAAGATACGCAGTATTTT.

J is TRBJ1-2 and V is TRBV24-1; D is ambiguous. The V gene's germline CDR1 is KGHDR and CDR2 SFDVKD. There are 13 residues in the CDR3. The V gene lost 3 bases and the J gene lost 4 bases, with 8 bases spanning the gap. The CDR3 is CATSDATSYGYTF. CDR3 sequence (DNA): TGTGCCACCAGTGATGCCACGAGCTATGGCTACACCTTC.

The chain is built from TRBV5-1 and TRBJ2-7, with 7 bases that match TRBD2. The V and J ends lost 4 bases and 6 bases, in that order; junction bases with no gene match: 10. The CDR3 has 14 residues. Per germline, CDR1 SGHRS and CDR2 YFSETQ. The CDR3 spells CASSMGGSGSEQYF. The CDR3, as DNA: TGCGCCAGCAGCATGGGAGGGTCCGGTTCCGAGCAGTACTTC.

This rearrangement joins TRBV12-3 or TRBV12-4 to TRBJ2-1, with 14 positions matching TRBD2. The trim removed 6 bases at V and 8 bases at J, leaving 6 bases unmatched. The CDR3 runs to 15 residues. For the CDR3, the DNA is TGTGCCAGCAGAGCCGGGACTAGCGGGGGCGATGAGCAGTTCTTC. This codes for CASRAGTSGGDEQFF.

This clonotype was seen more than once but under ten times. V is TRBV14 and J is TRBJ2-3; 7 positions match TRBD2. The germline CDR1 and CDR2 sequences are SGHDN and FVKESK. There are 16 residues in the CDR3. The junction had 11 bases not matched to a gene; V was cut back by 4 bases and J by 4 bases. The DNA for the CDR3 is TGTGCCAGCAGCCGCCTGAAGGGAGGGTGGGCAGATACGCAGTATTTT. Protein sequence: CASSRLKGGWADTQYF.

This chain connects TRBV4-2 to TRBJ2-7; 10 bases are shared with TRBD2. Germline values: CDR1 LGHNA, CDR2 YNFKEQ. This CDR3 spans 15 amino acids. V shed 0 bases, J shed 7 bases, and the junction held 6 bases outside the gene matches. CDR3 coding DNA: TGTGCCAGCAGCCAAGACGGAGCGGGGGGGCGGGAGCAGTACTTC. This translates into CASSQDGAGGREQYF.

Only a few counts were recorded for this clonotype. The chain links TRBV21-1 to TRBJ2-7; the table calls TRBD1, which could not be checked here. TRBV21-1 is flagged as a pseudogene. The CDR3 has 14 amino acids. Here the CDR3 reads CASSTRTGGHEQYF. The CDR3 DNA reads TGTGCCAGCAGCACCCGGACAGGGGGCCACGAGCAGTACTTC.

The V gene is TRBV11-2, the J gene TRBJ2-7; 14 nucleotides agree with TRBD2. The CDR3 sequence is 18 residues long. Unmatched junction bases numbered 12, after V lost 4 bases and J lost 4 bases. The germline V gene encodes CDR1 SGHAT and CDR2 FQNNGV. The CDR3 protein is CASSWGLAGVMWGYEQYF. The DNA of the CDR3 is TGTGCCAGCAGCTGGGGACTAGCGGGAGTTATGTGGGGGTACGAGCAGTACTTC.

There are a few counts of this clonotype. One end of the junction fails to match germline, which may point to a read error. The chain employs TRBV20-1 and TRBJ2-7; possibly TRBD1 for D (6 bases). Germline V lookup: CDR1 DFQATT, CDR2 SNEGSKA (reference sequence). This CDR3 comprises 14 residues. CDR3 DNA: TGCAGTGCTAGCCAACAGGGTATCTCCCACGAGCAGTACTTC. As protein: CSASQQGISHEQYF.